The next 23 T cell receptor beta chains were all read from a single sample in a study of blood T cell repertoires in COVID-19. Here immunoSEQ multiplex PCR was the method, and the copy in TCRdb shows in-frame clones only, minus some. The sample includes roughly 150,000 clones, about four fifths of them seen just once. Sequencing used peripheral blood. These TCRs come from a woman of 80 years or more with acute or convalescent COVID-19.

The chain links TRBV9 to TRBJ2-3; weak D call: TRBD2 (5 bases). CDR3 length equals 16 residues. Trimming removed 3 bases from V and 1 base from J, with 15 bases in between. Germline-derived CDR1 and CDR2 are SGDLS and YYNGEE. As DNA, the CDR3 is TGTGCCAGCAGCGCAAGGGAGATTGGAGGCACAGATACGCAGTATTTT. Amino acids: CASSAREIGGTDTQYF. Together with reference TRBV9 and TRBJ2-3, the CDR3 gives the full variable domain: DSGVTQTPKHLITATGQRVTLRCSPRSGDLSVYWYQQSLDQGLQFLIQYYNGEERAKGNILERFSAQQFPDLHSELNLSSLELGDSALYFCASSAREIGGTDTQYFGPGTRLTVL.

The V gene is TRBV6-5, the J gene TRBJ1-2; weak D call: TRBD1 (5 bases). Germline V gene sequence: CDR1 MNHEY, CDR2 SVGAGI. Trimming took off 10 bases at V and 4 bases at J, with 19 bases between the two ends. The CDR3 sequence is 14 residues long. The CDR3 here is CATPRTDTGYGYTF. Here the CDR3 DNA reads TGTGCCACCCCACGGACGGACACGGGCTATGGCTACACCTTC.

This clone was counted between two and nine times. J is TRBJ2-1 and V is TRBV6-5, with D hard to call. The V end was cut by 6 bases, the J end by 7 bases, with 16 bases between. Germline V gene lookup returns CDR1 MNHEY and CDR2 SVGAGI. CDR3 size: 14 residues. In nucleotides, the CDR3 is TGTGCCAGCAGGGAGTCTACAATCGTTAATGAGCAGTTCTTC. Amino acids: CASRESTIVNEQFF.

The chain links TRBV5-1 to TRBJ2-2; tentatively, D is TRBD1 (6 bases). Deletions cut 4 bases from V and 3 bases from J, with 13 bases between. The CDR3 consists of 15 residues. The germline V gene encodes CDR1 SGHRS and CDR2 YFSETQ. In DNA, the CDR3 is TGCGCCAGCAGCCCGGGACAAACTGACACCGGGGAGCTGTTTTTT. Translated, it gives CASSPGQTDTGELFF. The complete variable domain, with remaining parts taken from reference TRBV5-1 and TRBJ2-2, reads KAGVTQTPRYLIKTRGQQVTLSCSPISGHRSVSWYQQTPGQGLQFLFEYFSETQRNKGNFPGRFSGRQFSNSRSEMNVSTLELGDSALYLCASSPGQTDTGELFFGEGSRLTVL.

The genes are TRBV21-1 and TRBJ2-1; the D call of TRBD1 is as the table states it, not checked on the DNA. TRBV21-1 is a pseudogene segment. This CDR3 is 17 amino acids long. CDR3 nucleotide sequence: TGTGCCAGCAGCAAAGTCGAGGGGGCTTACTCCTACAATGAGCAGTTCTTC. This gives the protein CASSKVEGAYSYNEQFF.

The J gene is TRBJ1-2, the V gene TRBV24-1; D gene ambiguous. The CDR3 is 14 amino acids. Trimming removed 4 bases from V and 0 bases from J, with 8 bases in between. Per germline, CDR1 KGHDR and CDR2 SFDVKD. CDR3 bases: TGTGCCACCAGTGACCATACAGCTAACTATGGCTACACCTTC. Its translation: CATSDHTANYGYTF.

A few counts support this clone. The chain links TRBV6-5 to TRBJ2-5; D remains ambiguous. Trimming took 8 bases from V and 3 from J, leaving 7 bases between them. This CDR3 is built from 11 residues. CDR1 MNHEY and CDR2 SVGAGI come from the germline V gene. CDR3 loop: CASGPEETQYF. The CDR3 DNA reads as TGTGCCAGCGGGCCAGAAGAGACCCAGTACTTC.

V gene TRBV7-8 combines with J gene TRBJ2-1; 8 bases fit TRBD2. Germline-derived CDR1 and CDR2 are SGHVS and FQNEAQ. The CDR3 loop spans 20 amino acids. The trim removed 5 bases at V and 5 bases at J, leaving 23 bases unmatched. The CDR3 DNA sequence: TGTGCCAGCAGCGCCAGAGCGGGAGACCGAACCCGACCTTTGAACAATGAGCAGTTCTTC. It codes for CASSARAGDRTRPLNNEQFF.

The chain combines TRBV19 with TRBJ1-5; tentative D call: TRBD1 (6 bases). Germline CDR1 is LNHDA and CDR2 is SQIVND (reference sequence). The V end was cut by 10 bases, the J end by 7 bases, with 23 bases between. The CDR3 is made up of 15 amino acids. CDR3 in DNA: TGTGCCACCAAAGGCCACCCAGGGGTAGAACAGCCCCAGCATTTT. This codes for CATKGHPGVEQPQHF.

This chain uses TRBV29-1 with TRBJ2-5; 10 bases agree with TRBD1. The junction had 13 bases not matched to a gene; V was cut back by 4 bases and J by 5 bases. This CDR3 contains 16 residues. CDR1 and CDR2 (germline): SQVTM, ANQGSEA. CDR3 coding DNA: TGCAGCGTTGCAGGAGCGACCGGGACAGGGGTTGAGACCCAGTACTTC. It yields the protein CSVAGATGTGVETQYF.

This chain links TRBV2 with TRBJ2-5, with TRBD1 matching over 7 bases. After removal of 7 bases from V and 4 bases from J, the junction contained 9 bases not matched to a gene. This CDR3 is 14 amino acids long. Germline CDR1 SNHLY, CDR2 FYNNEI. The CDR3 here is CASKRQGSAETQYF. CDR3 coding DNA: TGTGCCAGCAAGAGACAGGGATCTGCAGAGACCCAGTACTTC.

This chain connects TRBV29-1 to TRBJ2-7; maybe TRBD2 (6 bases). Trimming left V 4 bases short and J 3 bases short, with 19 bases between. CDR1 and CDR2 (germline): SQVTM, ANQGSEA. The CDR3 has 15 residues. The CDR3 sequence: CSVGSIGGVNYEQYF. Written as DNA, the CDR3 is TGCAGCGTTGGGTCTATTGGCGGGGTTAACTACGAGCAGTACTTC.

The chain uses TRBV29-1 and TRBJ2-5; TRBD2 matches 14 bases. CDR3 length: 15 residues. Trimming removed 6 bases from V and 5 bases from J; junction bases left unmatched: 8. Germline V lookup: CDR1 SQVTM, CDR2 ANQGSEA. The CDR3 region has the DNA TGCAGCGTGCTCGGACTAGCGGGGGGTATTGAGACCCAGTACTTC. Encoded protein: CSVLGLAGGIETQYF.

This chain joins TRBV19 and TRBJ2-3; maybe TRBD1 (5 bases). With 7 bases removed from V and 4 bases from J, the gap between germline ends came to 15 bases. The CDR3 runs to 14 residues. Germline V gene sequence: CDR1 LNHDA, CDR2 SQIVND (reference sequence). The CDR3 DNA is TGTGCCAGTATGGCAGGGTGGTTGGCAGATACGCAGTATTTT. It is translated as CASMAGWLADTQYF.

The gene calls are TRBV7-8 and TRBJ2-7, with 7 nucleotides matching TRBD1. The CDR3 runs 16 residues. V lost 2 bases, J lost 5 bases, and 12 bases stayed unmatched. CDR1 and CDR2 (germline): SGHVS, FQNEAQ. Here the CDR3 DNA reads TGTGCCAGCAGCTTAAGGGCCCAACAGGGGAGCAACGAGCAGTACTTC. Its translation: CASSLRAQQGSNEQYF.

The V call is TRBV2, the J call TRBJ2-7; 11 bases are a match to TRBD2. The CDR3 spans 15 residues. Unmatched junction bases numbered 5, after V lost 3 bases and J lost 4 bases. Germline CDR1 SNHLY, CDR2 FYNNEI. CDR3 amino acids: CASSDSSGGRYEQYF. The DNA for the CDR3 is TGTGCCAGCAGTGATTCTAGCGGGGGGAGGTACGAGCAGTACTTC. Combining the CDR3 with reference TRBV2 and TRBJ2-7 gives the whole variable domain EPEVTQTPSHQVTQMGQEVILRCVPISNHLYFYWYRQILGQKVEFLVSFYNNEISEKSEIFDDQFSVERPDGSNFTLKIRSTKLEDSAMYFCASSDSSGGRYEQYFGPGTRLTVT.

The V call is TRBV18, the J call TRBJ2-1; a possible D gene is TRBD2 (7 bases). V dropped 1 base and J dropped 2 bases, with 9 bases sitting between them. The CDR3 is 15 amino acids. Germline loops: CDR1 KGHSH, CDR2 LQKENI. This CDR3 is CASSPQGGAYNEQFF. The CDR3 DNA sequence: TGTGCCAGCTCACCACAGGGGGGGGCCTACAATGAGCAGTTCTTC.

The chain combines TRBV4-2 with TRBJ2-3; D remains unclear. The CDR3 loop spans 15 amino acids. The germline V and J ends were trimmed by 0 bases and 3 bases, with 10 bases remaining between them. CDR1 and CDR2 from the germline V gene are LGHNA and YNFKEQ. The CDR3 reads CASSQESDLTDTQYF. CDR3 sequence (DNA): TGTGCCAGCAGCCAAGAAAGTGACTTAACAGATACGCAGTATTTT.

The rearrangement uses TRBV30 and TRBJ2-5, with D possibly matching TRBD1 (5 bases). This CDR3 comprises 13 residues. Germline CDR1 reads GTSNPN; CDR2 reads SVGIG (reference sequence). V was pared by 0 bases and J by 5 bases, with 10 bases between. The CDR3 bases are TGTGCCTGGAGTGTTAGGGGTTCGGAGACCCAGTACTTC. It yields the protein CAWSVRGSETQYF.

The V and J genes are TRBV5-8 and TRBJ2-1; TRBD2 is a possible D gene (6 bases). From germline, CDR1 is SGHTS and CDR2 YDEGEE. Trimming removed 2 bases at V and 4 bases at J, with 13 bases between. The CDR3 runs 15 residues. The DNA of the CDR3 is TGTGCCAGCAGCTTTCGAAGCGGGCGGTACAATGAGCAGTTCTTC. Its protein product is CASSFRSGRYNEQFF.

This chain uses TRBV6-4 with TRBJ2-1, with D possibly TRBD2 on 6 matching bases. Trimming left V 6 bases short and J 7 bases short, with 31 bases between. The CDR3 loop spans 19 amino acids. Germline V lookup: CDR1 MRHNA, CDR2 SNTAGT. CDR3 sequence reads: CASSARGDSAGIRSNEQFF. CDR3 nucleotide sequence: TGTGCCAGCAGCGCCCGAGGGGACTCAGCTGGGATAAGGAGTAATGAGCAGTTCTTC.

The rearrangement joins TRBV7-2 to TRBJ2-7; weak D call: TRBD2 (6 bases). The germline V and J ends were trimmed by 5 bases and 2 bases, with 22 bases remaining between them. Germline CDR1 reads SGHTA; CDR2 reads FQGNSA. The CDR3 has 17 amino acids. The CDR3 DNA reads as TGTGCCAGCAGCCAAAGGCCGGGCGGGACTTCTGCCTACGAGCAGTACTTC. As protein: CASSQRPGGTSAYEQYF.

The rearrangement links TRBV12-3 or TRBV12-4 to TRBJ1-2; a weak D match, TRBD1 (6 bases). There are 13 residues in the CDR3. The V and J ends lost 8 bases and 7 bases respectively, with 17 bases between them. As DNA, the CDR3 is TGTGCCAGCGTCCTTAGGGGGAGGGGTGGCTACACCTTC. It is translated as CASVLRGRGGYTF.